This T cell receptor beta chain is drawn from a study of T-cell reconstitution after alpha-beta-depleted transplantation in children. Preparation of the TCRbeta library involved a method that used unique molecular identifiers. TCRdb recomputed calls from the PCR reads with MiXCR, one row per CDR3 protein. The table includes fewer than 130,000 distinct CDR3 sequences, about a tenth detected once. In this sample, this clonotype turned up many times. V was clipped by 2 bases and J by 1 base, with 10 bases between them. Germline CDR1 is SGHRS and CDR2 is YFSETQ. This CDR3 contains 14 residues. The genes are TRBV5-1 and TRBJ2-7, with D perhaps TRBD1 (5 bases). This TCR was sampled from a human donor who donated a stem cell graft to a child with acute lymphoblastic leukemia. The specimen comprised PBMCs from the stem cell graft donor, sampled from the stem cell graft. The CDR3 region is CASSLRTLSYEQYF. The CDR3 DNA follows: TGCGCCAGCAGCTTAAGGACACTATCCTACGAGCAGTACTTC. The full variable domain, its missing parts supplied by reference TRBV5-1 and TRBJ2-7, is KAGVTQTPRYLIKTRGQQVTLSCSPISGHRSVSWYQQTPGQGLQFLFEYFSETQRNKGNFPGRFSGRQFSNSRSEMNVSTLELGDSALYLCASSLRTLSYEQYFGPGTRLTVT.